The clone carrying this T cell receptor (beta chain) showed up many times. Antigen unknown. The source of the sample is a study of early T cells in non-severe SARS-CoV-2 infection. Background on the study: The sequenced material was bulk RNA from unsorted whole blood, and its chains were unpaired. Study-wide points: The matching step, a VDJdb search, favored anti-spike CD8 responses and missed private and CD4 specificities.

With 5 bases removed from V and 3 bases from J, the gap between germline ends came to 22 bases. This CDR3 has 17 amino acids. The germline V gene encodes CDR1 LNHNV and CDR2 YYDKDF (reference sequence). Researchers tagged individual cDNA molecules with unique molecular identifiers. TCRdb fed the 5' RACE reads into MiXCR, producing one record per CDR3 protein. The table includes 90,000 to 100,000 distinct CDR3 sequences, roughly 13% detected once. The chain employs TRBV15 and TRBJ1-2; possible D gene TRBD1, 6 bases. The source material was whole blood. This TCR was recovered from an adult who was a healthcare worker with PCR-confirmed SARS-CoV-2 infection or an uninfected control (not recorded which). The CDR3 DNA is TGTGCCACCAGCCCCGAGGACAGTTCCGAACACTACTATGGCTACACCTTC. It is translated as CATSPEDSSEHYYGYTF.